Presented here are 2 T cell receptor beta chains from one specimen sequenced in a study of early T cells in non-severe SARS-CoV-2 infection. TCRdb reanalysed the 5' RACE reads using MiXCR and keeps one entry per CDR3 protein. The sample consists of about 59,000 distinct CDR3 sequences, about 12% of them appearing once. Sequenced here: whole blood, sampled at baseline. The receptors originated from an adult who was a healthcare worker with PCR-confirmed SARS-CoV-2 infection or an uninfected control (not recorded which).

This sequence joins TRBV20-1 and TRBJ2-2, with unresolved D. V gave up 5 bases and J gave up 8 bases, with 18 bases separating them. The V gene's germline CDR1 is DFQATT and CDR2 SNEGSKA (reference sequence). This CDR3 spans 14 amino acids. The CDR3 DNA is TGCAGTGCTCCTGGGCCGCGAGGTCCGGGGGAGCTGTTTTTT. Its protein is CSAPGPRGPGELFF.

This clonotype occurred many times. The chain recombines TRBV4-2 with TRBJ2-1; 9 nucleotides agree with TRBD2. V dropped 4 bases and J dropped 2; count of bases not matched to a gene: 9. CDR3 length: 17 amino acids. Looked up from germline, CDR1 is LGHNA and CDR2 is YNFKEQ. The CDR3 region has the DNA TGTGCCAGCAGCCCCTGGGGCGGGGGGGCCCCCTACAATGAGCAGTTCTTC. Translated, it gives CASSPWGGGAPYNEQFF.